This T cell receptor beta chain was obtained from a study of CD8 T cells in Susac syndrome. Turning to the study itself: Patients with Susac syndrome, at blood draw, were therapy-naive, on corticosteroids, or on intravenous immunoglobulin alone.

Study-wide results and limits: The study conceded that relatively few individuals underwent its TCR sequencing and HLA analysis.

On this clonotype: No antigen is known for it.

Random-hexamer reverse transcription was applied to about 0.5 to 1 ug RNA. The authors amplified TCR beta CDR3 across 54 Vbeta and 13 Jbeta using immunoSEQ multiplex PCR. TCRdb analysed the immunoSEQ multiplex PCR reads with MiXCR anew, one entry per CDR3 protein. Altogether 75,000 to 100,000 distinct CDR3 sequences are present, approximately 95% being singletons, with the ten largest covering roughly 0.88%. CD8+ and CD4+ T cells taken from blood had their TCR beta sequenced. Sequencing was done on a sample of CD8+ T cells from PBMCs. The TCR comes from a human donor with Susac syndrome.

The CDR3 spells CASSLERTMDPRQYF. In DNA, the CDR3 is TGTGCCAGCAGCTTAGAGCGGACTATGGACCCTCGGCAGTACTTC. The chain uses TRBV11-1 and TRBJ2-4; possible D gene TRBD2, 6 bases. CDR1 SGHAT and CDR2 FQDESV come from the germline V gene (reference sequence). Trimming removed 1 base at V and 13 bases at J, with 20 bases between. This CDR3 comprises 15 residues.